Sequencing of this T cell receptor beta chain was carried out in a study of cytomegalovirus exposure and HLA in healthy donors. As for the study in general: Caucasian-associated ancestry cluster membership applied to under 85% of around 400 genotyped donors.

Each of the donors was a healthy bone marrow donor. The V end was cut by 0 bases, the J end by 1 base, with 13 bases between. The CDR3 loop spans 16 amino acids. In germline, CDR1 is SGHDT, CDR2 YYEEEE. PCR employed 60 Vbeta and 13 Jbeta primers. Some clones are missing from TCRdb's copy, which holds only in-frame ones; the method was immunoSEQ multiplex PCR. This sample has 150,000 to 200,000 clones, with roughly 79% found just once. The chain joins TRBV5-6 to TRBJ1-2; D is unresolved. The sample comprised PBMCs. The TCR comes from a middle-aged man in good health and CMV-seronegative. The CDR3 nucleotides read TGTGCCAGCAGCTTGGTGGGCAGGCCCCTTAACTATGGCTACACCTTC. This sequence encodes CASSLVGRPLNYGYTF.